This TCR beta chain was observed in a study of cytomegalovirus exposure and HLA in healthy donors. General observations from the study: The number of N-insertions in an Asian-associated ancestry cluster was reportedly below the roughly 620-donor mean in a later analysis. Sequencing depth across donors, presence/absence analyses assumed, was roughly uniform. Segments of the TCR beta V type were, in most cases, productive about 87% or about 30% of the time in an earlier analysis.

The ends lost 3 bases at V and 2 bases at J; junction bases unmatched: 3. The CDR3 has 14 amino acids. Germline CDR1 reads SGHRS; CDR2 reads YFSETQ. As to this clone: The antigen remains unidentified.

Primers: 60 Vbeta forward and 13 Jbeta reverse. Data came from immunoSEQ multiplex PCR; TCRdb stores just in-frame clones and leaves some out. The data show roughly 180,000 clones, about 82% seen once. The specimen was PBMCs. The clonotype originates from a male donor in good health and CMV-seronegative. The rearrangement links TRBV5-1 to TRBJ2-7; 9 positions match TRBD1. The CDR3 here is CASSSGTGTYEQYF. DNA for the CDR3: TGCGCCAGCAGCTCCGGGACAGGGACCTACGAGCAGTACTTC.